This T cell receptor beta chain was sequenced for a study of control samples from healthy donors and cancer patients. Profiling relied on immunoSEQ multiplex PCR, and the TCRdb table lists in-frame clones only, not all of them. This sample yields some 150,000 clones, of which about 90% are seen a single time; approximately 7.2% belongs to the top ten. The CDR3 is 16 residues long. The V and J ends lost 0 bases and 0 bases respectively, with 9 bases between them. CDR1 and CDR2 (germline): LNHNV, YYDKDF (reference sequence). This TCR came from a man between 18 and 29 years old in good health. This chain uses TRBV15 with TRBJ1-5; D is unresolved. Sequencing was performed on blood. DNA of the CDR3: TGTGCCACCAGCAGAGACGGACGGAATAGCAATCAGCCCCAGCATTTT. Its protein product is CATSRDGRNSNQPQHF.